The clone carrying this T cell receptor beta chain was detected ten times or more. Antigen specificity is unknown. This sample stems from a study of CD8 T cells in ankylosing spondylitis. Study-level findings and limits: A TCR beta motif of eight or nine highly homologous variants seemed to mark ankylosing spondylitis blood.

TCRdb reprocessed the 5' RACE reads via MiXCR and lists one record per CDR3 protein. The table has hundreds of thousands of distinct CDR3 sequences, roughly 12% seen once. V was shortened by 0 bases and J by 0 bases, with 9 bases between the two germline ends. Per the germline V gene, CDR1 is LNHNV and CDR2 is YYDKDF (reference sequence). The CDR3 contains 15 residues. Sequences were obtained from blood, either unsorted or a sorted T cell fraction (not recorded which). The chain is built from TRBV15 and TRBJ2-7; D is unclear. The clonotype originates from a male donor with ankylosing spondylitis. CDR3 sequence reads: CATSREQTSSYEQYF. The CDR3 nucleotides read TGTGCCACCAGCAGAGAACAGACCAGCTCCTACGAGCAGTACTTC.